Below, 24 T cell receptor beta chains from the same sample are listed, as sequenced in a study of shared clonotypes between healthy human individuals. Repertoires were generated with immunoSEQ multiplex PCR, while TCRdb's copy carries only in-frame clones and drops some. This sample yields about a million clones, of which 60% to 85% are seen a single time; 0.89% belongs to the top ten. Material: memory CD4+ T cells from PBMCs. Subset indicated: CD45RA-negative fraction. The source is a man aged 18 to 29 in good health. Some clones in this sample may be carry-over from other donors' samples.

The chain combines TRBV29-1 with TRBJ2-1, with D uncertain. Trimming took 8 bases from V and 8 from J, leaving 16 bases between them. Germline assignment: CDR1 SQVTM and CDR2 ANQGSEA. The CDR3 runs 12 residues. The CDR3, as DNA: TGCAGCTCCTCCCCAGGCTTCGATGAGCAGTTCTTC. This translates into CSSSPGFDEQFF.

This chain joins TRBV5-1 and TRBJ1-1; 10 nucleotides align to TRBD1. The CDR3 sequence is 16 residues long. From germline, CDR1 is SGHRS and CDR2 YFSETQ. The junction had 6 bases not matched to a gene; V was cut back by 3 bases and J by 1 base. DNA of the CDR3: TGCGCCAGCAGCTGGGGACAGGGGAGTTGGAACACTGAAGCTTTCTTT. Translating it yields CASSWGQGSWNTEAFF.

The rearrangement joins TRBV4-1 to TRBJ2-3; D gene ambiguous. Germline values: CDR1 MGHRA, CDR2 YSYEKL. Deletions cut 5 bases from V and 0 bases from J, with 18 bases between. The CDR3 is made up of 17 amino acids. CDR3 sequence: CASSFRLRETSTDTQYF. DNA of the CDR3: TGCGCCAGCAGCTTCAGACTTCGAGAGACTAGCACAGATACGCAGTATTTT.

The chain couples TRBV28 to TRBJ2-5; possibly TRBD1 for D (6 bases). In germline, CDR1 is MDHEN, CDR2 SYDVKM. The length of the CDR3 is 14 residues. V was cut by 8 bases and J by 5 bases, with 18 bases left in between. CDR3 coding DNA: TGTGCCAGCCACCCTAACAGGGATACGGAGACCCAGTACTTC. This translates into CASHPNRDTETQYF.

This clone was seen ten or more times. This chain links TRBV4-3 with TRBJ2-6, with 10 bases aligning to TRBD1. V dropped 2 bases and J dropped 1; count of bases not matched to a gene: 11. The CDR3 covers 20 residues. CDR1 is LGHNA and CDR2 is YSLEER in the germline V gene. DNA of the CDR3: TGCGCCAGCAGCCAATCGCACCGACAGGGGGCAGAGTCTGGGGCCAACGTCCTGACTTTC. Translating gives CASSQSHRQGAESGANVLTF.

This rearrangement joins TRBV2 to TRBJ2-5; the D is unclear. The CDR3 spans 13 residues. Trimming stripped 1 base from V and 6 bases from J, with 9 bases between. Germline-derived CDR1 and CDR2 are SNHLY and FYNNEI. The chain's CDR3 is CASSEEVMKTQYF. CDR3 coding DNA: TGTGCCAGCAGTGAAGAGGTTATGAAGACCCAGTACTTC.

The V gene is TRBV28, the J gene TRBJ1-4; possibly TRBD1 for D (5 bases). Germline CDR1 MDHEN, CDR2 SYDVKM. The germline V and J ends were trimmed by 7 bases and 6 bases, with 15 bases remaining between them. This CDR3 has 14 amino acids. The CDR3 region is CASTKTELYEKLFF. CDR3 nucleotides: TGTGCCAGCACCAAGACAGAGCTTTATGAAAAACTGTTTTTT.

The CDR3 here is CASSFELARPQETQYF. The DNA of the CDR3 is TGTGCCAGCAGTTTTGAACTAGCCCGGCCCCAAGAGACCCAGTACTTC. V usage is TRBV28 and J usage is TRBJ2-5; D is possibly TRBD2 (6 bases). Trimming took 3 bases from V and 1 from J, leaving 15 bases between them. The CDR3 has 16 residues. Germline V gene sequence: CDR1 MDHEN, CDR2 SYDVKM.

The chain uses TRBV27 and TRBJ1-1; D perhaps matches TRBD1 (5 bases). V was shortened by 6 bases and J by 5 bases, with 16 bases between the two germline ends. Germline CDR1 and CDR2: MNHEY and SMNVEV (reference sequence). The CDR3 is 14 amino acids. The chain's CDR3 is CASRTTGGGTEAFF. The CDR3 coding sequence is TGTGCCAGCAGAACTACAGGAGGAGGGACTGAAGCTTTCTTT.

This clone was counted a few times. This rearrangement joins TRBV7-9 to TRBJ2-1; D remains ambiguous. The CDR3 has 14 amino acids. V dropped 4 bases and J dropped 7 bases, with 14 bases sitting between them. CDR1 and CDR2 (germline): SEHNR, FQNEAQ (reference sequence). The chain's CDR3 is CASSSMSSWNEQFF. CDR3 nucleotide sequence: TGTGCCAGCAGCTCTATGTCTTCGTGGAATGAGCAGTTCTTC.

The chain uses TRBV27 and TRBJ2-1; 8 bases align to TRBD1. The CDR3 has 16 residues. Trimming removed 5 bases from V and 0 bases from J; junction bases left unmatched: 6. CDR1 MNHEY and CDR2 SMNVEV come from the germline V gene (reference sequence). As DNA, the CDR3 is TGTGCCAGCAGTCGAGGGACAGGTTTCTCCTACAATGAGCAGTTCTTC. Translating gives CASSRGTGFSYNEQFF.

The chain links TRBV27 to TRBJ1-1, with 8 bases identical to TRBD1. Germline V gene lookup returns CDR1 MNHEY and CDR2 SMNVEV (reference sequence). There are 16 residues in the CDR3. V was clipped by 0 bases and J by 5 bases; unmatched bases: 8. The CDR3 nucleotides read TGTGCCAGCAGTTTATCTACCCAGGGGGCGCGGACTGAAGCTTTCTTT. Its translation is CASSLSTQGARTEAFF.

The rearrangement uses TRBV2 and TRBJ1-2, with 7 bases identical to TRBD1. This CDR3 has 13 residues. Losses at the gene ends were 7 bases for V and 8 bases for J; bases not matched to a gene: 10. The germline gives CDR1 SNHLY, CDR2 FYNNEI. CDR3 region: CASNSDRVGGYTF. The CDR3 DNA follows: TGTGCCAGCAATTCCGACAGGGTCGGGGGCTACACCTTC.

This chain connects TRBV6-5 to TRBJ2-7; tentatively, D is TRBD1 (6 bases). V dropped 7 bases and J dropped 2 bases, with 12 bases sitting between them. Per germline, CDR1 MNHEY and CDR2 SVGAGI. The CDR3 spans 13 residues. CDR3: CASTLGGTYEQYF. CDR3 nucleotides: TGTGCCAGCACCCTAGGGGGTACCTACGAGCAGTACTTC.

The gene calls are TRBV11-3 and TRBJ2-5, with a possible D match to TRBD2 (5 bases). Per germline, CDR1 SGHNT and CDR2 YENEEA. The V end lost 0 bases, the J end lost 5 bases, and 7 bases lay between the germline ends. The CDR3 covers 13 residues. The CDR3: CASSLDAGETQYF. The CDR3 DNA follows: TGTGCCAGCAGCTTAGATGCGGGCGAGACCCAGTACTTC.

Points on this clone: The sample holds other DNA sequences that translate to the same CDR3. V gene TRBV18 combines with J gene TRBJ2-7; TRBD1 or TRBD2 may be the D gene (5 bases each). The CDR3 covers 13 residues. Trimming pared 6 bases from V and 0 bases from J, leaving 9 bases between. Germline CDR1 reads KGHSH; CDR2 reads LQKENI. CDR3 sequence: CASSRGPSYEQYF. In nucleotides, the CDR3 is TGTGCCAGCTCTCGGGGCCCCTCCTACGAGCAGTACTTC.

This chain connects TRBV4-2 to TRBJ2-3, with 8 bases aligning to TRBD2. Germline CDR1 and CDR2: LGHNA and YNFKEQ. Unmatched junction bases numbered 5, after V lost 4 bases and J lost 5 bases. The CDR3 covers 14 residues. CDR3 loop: CASSPGLAVDTQYF. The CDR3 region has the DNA TGTGCCAGCAGCCCAGGACTAGCCGTAGATACGCAGTATTTT.

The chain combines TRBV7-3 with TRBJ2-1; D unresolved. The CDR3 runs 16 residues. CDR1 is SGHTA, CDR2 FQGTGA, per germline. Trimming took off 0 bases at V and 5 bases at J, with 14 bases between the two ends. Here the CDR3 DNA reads TGTGCCAGCAGCTTAACCGCGGCTGTTACTAACAATGAGCAGTTCTTC. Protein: CASSLTAAVTNNEQFF.

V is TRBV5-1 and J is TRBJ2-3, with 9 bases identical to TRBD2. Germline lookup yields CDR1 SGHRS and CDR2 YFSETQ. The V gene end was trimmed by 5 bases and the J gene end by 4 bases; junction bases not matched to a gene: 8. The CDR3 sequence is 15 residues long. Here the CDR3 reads CASSVVASGADTQYF. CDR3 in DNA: TGCGCCAGCAGTGTCGTTGCTAGCGGGGCAGATACGCAGTATTTT.

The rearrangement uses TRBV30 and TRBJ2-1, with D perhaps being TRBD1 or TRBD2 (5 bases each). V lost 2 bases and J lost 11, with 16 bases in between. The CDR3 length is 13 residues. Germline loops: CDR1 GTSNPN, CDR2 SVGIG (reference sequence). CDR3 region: CAWSLPGPLKQFF. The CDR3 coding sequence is TGTGCCTGGAGTCTACCGGGACCACTAAAGCAGTTCTTC. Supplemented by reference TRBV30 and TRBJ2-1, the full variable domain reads SQTIHQWPATLVQPVGSPLSLECTVEGTSNPNLYWYRQAAGRGLQLLFYSVGIGQISSEVPQNLSASRPQDRQFILSSKKLLLSDSGFYLCAWSLPGPLKQFFGPGTRLTVL.

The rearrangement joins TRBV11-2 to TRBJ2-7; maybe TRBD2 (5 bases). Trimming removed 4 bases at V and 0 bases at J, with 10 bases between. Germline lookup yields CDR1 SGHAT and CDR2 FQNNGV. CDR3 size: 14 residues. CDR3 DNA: TGTGCCAGCAGCTACCTTGGGAGCTCCTACGAGCAGTACTTC. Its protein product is CASSYLGSSYEQYF. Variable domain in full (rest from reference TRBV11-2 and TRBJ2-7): EAGVAQSPRYKIIEKRQSVAFWCNPISGHATLYWYQQILGQGPKLLIQFQNNGVVDDSQLPKDRFSAERLKGVDSTLKIQPAKLEDSAVYLCASSYLGSSYEQYFGPGTRLTVT.

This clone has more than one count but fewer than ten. CDR3 in amino acids: CSNKRGTEAFF. CDR3 nucleotides: TGCAGTAACAAACGGGGGACTGAAGCTTTCTTT. The V call is TRBV20-1, the J call TRBJ1-1; a weak D match, TRBD1 (5 bases). Germline loops: CDR1 DFQATT, CDR2 SNEGSKA (reference sequence). V lost 8 bases to trimming and J lost 5 bases, with 12 bases between them. CDR3 length: 11 amino acids.

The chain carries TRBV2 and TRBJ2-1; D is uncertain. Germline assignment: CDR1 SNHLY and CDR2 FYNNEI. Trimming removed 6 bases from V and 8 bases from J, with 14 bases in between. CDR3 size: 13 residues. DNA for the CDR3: TGTGCCAGCAGCGCCATTGGGGAAGATGAGCAGTTCTTC. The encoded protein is CASSAIGEDEQFF. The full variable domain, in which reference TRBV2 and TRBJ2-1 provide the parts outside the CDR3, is EPEVTQTPSHQVTQMGQEVILRCVPISNHLYFYWYRQILGQKVEFLVSFYNNEISEKSEIFDDQFSVERPDGSNFTLKIRSTKLEDSAMYFCASSAIGEDEQFFGPGTRLTVL.

The CDR3 sequence: CASSFTIGTVEAFF. DNA of the CDR3: TGCGCCAGCAGCTTTACCATCGGGACGGTTGAAGCTTTCTTT. This chain connects TRBV5-1 to TRBJ1-1; tentative D call: TRBD1 (5 bases). Germline-derived CDR1 and CDR2 are SGHRS and YFSETQ. There are 14 residues in the CDR3. The V and J ends lost 2 bases and 7 bases respectively, with 15 bases between them.